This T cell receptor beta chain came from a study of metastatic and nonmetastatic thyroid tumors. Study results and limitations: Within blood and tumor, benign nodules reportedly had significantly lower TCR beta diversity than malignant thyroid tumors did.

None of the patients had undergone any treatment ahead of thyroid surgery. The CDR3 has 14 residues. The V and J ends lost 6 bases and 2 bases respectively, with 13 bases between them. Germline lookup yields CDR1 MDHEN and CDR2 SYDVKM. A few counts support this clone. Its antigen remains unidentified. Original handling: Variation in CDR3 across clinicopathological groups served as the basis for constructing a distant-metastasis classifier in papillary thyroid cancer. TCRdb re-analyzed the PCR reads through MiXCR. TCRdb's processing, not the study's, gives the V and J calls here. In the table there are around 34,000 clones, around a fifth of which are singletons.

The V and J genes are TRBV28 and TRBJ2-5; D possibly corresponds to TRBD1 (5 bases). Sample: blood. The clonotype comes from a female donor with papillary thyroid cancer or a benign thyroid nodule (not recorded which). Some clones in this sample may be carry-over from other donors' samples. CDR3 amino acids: CASRQADSQETQYF. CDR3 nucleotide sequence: TGTGCCAGCAGGCAAGCTGACAGTCAAGAGACCCAGTACTTC.